Sequencing of this T cell receptor (beta chain) was carried out in a study of blood T cell repertoires in COVID-19. Study summary: Acute and convalescent COVID-19 samples came from the United States, Italy and Spain. Sources were T cells, B-cell-depleted T cells, or PBMCs; the material itself was cDNA or gDNA.

In germline, CDR1 is KGHDR, CDR2 SFDVKD. This CDR3 has 15 amino acids. V lost 5 bases to trimming and J lost 1 base; unmatched junction nucleotides: 2. Seattle patients were enrolled while actively infected and followed longitudinally. Data came from immunoSEQ multiplex PCR; TCRdb stores just in-frame clones and leaves some out. The table lists roughly 70,000 clones, approximately 73% of them singletons. Material for sequencing was peripheral blood. The origin of this receptor is a man aged 55 to 70 with COVID-19, enrolled during active disease. This chain links TRBV24-1 with TRBJ2-2; 8 bases line up with TRBD1. In nucleotides, the CDR3 is TGTGCCACCAGTGTTGGGACAGGGAACACCGGGGAGCTGTTTTTT. This sequence encodes CATSVGTGNTGELFF.